Shown below are 7 T cell receptor beta chains from a single sample sequenced in a study of blood T cell repertoires in COVID-19. Method: immunoSEQ multiplex PCR; TCRdb's copy keeps in-frame clones and lacks some. The sample comprises approximately 240,000 clones, around 80% of which are singletons, and 3% to 4% rests with the top ten. Material: peripheral blood. These receptors came from a woman in her 40s with active or convalescent COVID-19.

This clone was recorded a few times. The chain couples TRBV6-5 to TRBJ1-6; the match to TRBD1 covers 7 bases. The CDR3 is 12 amino acids. V lost 4 bases to trimming and J lost 10 bases; unmatched junction nucleotides: 1. CDR1 is MNHEY and CDR2 is SVGAGI in the germline V gene. The CDR3 here is CASSSQGSPLHF. The CDR3 DNA is TGTGCCAGCAGTTCACAGGGGTCACCCCTCCACTTT.

The rearrangement links TRBV9 to TRBJ1-4, with D unresolved. The V end was cut by 2 bases, the J end by 2 bases, with 7 bases between. The CDR3 runs to 14 residues. The germline V gene has CDR1 SGDLS and CDR2 YYNGEE. CDR3 protein: CASSVAPTNEKLFF. The DNA of the CDR3 is TGTGCCAGCAGCGTGGCTCCCACTAATGAAAAACTGTTTTTT.

This clone was detected once. The chain links TRBV2 to TRBJ1-2; D not resolved. Per germline, CDR1 SNHLY and CDR2 FYNNEI. V was cut by 10 bases and J by 5 bases, with 20 bases left in between. This CDR3 contains 14 residues. This chain's CDR3 is CATIRQAFEYGYTF. Written as DNA, the CDR3 is TGTGCCACCATCCGGCAGGCATTTGAATATGGCTACACCTTC.

In this sample, this clone turned up many times. The gene calls are TRBV30 and TRBJ1-2, with 10 bases matching TRBD1. CDR1 GTSNPN and CDR2 SVGIG come from the germline V gene (reference sequence). The V and J ends lost 4 bases and 4 bases, in that order; junction bases with no gene match: 6. This CDR3 spans 14 amino acids. In DNA, the CDR3 is TGTGCCTGGAACGATGGGACAGGGGCCTATGGCTACACCTTC. This gives the protein CAWNDGTGAYGYTF. The whole variable domain, filled in from reference TRBV30 and TRBJ1-2, reads SQTIHQWPATLVQPVGSPLSLECTVEGTSNPNLYWYRQAAGRGLQLLFYSVGIGQISSEVPQNLSASRPQDRQFILSSKKLLLSDSGFYLCAWNDGTGAYGYTFGSGTRLTVV.

This chain connects TRBV3-1 (or the pseudogene TRBV3-2) to TRBJ2-1; D is perhaps TRBD2 (5 bases). In germline, CDR1 is LGHDT, CDR2 YNNKEL (reference sequence). The V gene lost 1 base and the J gene lost 8 bases, with 9 bases spanning the gap. CDR3 size: 13 residues. CDR3 loop: CASSQVRADEQFF. The CDR3 DNA is TGTGCCAGCAGCCAAGTGAGGGCGGATGAGCAGTTCTTC.

This clone was picked up one time. The chain has TRBV29-1 and TRBJ1-2, with D unresolved. V was clipped by 0 bases and J by 4 bases, with 15 bases between them. CDR3 size: 15 residues. Germline CDR1 is SQVTM and CDR2 is ANQGSEA. The CDR3 sequence: CSVEDPTKTLYGYTF. CDR3 DNA: TGCAGCGTTGAAGATCCGACAAAAACCCTCTATGGCTACACCTTC.

This sequence joins TRBV10-2 and TRBJ1-2; D ambiguous. The CDR3 extends over 13 amino acids. Germline CDR1 and CDR2: WSHSY and SAAADI. V was pared by 4 bases and J by 6 bases, with 12 bases between. CDR3 nucleotides: TGCGCCAGCAGTGCCCAAACTTCACATGGCTACACCTTC. Protein: CASSAQTSHGYTF.